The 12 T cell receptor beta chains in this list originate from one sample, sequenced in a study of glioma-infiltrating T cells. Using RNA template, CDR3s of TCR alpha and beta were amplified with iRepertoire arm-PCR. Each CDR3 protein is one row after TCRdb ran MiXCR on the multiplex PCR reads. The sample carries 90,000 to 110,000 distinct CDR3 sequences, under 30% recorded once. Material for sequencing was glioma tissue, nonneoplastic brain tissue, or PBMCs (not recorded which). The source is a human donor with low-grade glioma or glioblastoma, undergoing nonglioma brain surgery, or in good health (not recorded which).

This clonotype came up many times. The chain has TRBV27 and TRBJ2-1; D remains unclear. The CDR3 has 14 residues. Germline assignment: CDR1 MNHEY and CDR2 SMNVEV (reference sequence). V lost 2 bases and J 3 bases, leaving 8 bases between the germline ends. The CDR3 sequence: CASSLRYLYNEQFF. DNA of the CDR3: TGTGCCAGCAGTTTACGGTATCTCTACAATGAGCAGTTCTTC.

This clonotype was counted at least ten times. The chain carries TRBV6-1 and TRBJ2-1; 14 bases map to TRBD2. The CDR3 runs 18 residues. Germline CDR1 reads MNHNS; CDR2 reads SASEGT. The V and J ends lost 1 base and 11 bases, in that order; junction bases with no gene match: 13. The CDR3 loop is CASSEVRTSGRMRGKQFF. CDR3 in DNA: TGTGCCAGCAGTGAAGTTAGGACTAGCGGGAGGATGCGGGGCAAGCAGTTCTTC.

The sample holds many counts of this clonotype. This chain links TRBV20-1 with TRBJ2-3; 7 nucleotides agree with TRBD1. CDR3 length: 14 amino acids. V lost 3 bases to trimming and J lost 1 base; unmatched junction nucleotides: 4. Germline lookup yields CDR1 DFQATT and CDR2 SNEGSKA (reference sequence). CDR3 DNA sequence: TGCAGTGCTAGTGAAGGGGGCGGCACAGATACGCAGTATTTT. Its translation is CSASEGGGTDTQYF.

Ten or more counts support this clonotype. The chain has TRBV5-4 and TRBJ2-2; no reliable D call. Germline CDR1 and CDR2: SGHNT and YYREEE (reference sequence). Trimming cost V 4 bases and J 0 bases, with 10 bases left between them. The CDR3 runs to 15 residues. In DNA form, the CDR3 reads TGTGCCAGCAGCCCTGCCCTACCGAACACCGGGGAGCTGTTTTTT. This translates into CASSPALPNTGELFF.

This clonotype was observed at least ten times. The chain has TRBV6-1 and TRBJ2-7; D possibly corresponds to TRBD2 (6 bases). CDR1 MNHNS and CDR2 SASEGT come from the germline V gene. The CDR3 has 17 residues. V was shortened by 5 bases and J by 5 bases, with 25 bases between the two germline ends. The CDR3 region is CASSPFSGVGVGHEQYF. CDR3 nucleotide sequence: TGTGCCAGCAGTCCCTTCTCGGGAGTCGGGGTTGGCCACGAGCAGTACTTC.

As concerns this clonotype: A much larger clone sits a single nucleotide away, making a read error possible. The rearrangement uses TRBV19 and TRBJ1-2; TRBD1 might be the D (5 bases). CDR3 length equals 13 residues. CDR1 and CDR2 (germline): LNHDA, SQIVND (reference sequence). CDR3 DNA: TGTTCCAGTAGTCAAGGGACGGCCTATGGCTACACCTTC. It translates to CSSSQGTAYGYTF.

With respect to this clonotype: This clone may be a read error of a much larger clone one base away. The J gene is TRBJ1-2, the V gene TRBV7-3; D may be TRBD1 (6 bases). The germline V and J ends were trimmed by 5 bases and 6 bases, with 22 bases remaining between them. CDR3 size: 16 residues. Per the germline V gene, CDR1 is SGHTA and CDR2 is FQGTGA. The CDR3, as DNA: TGTGCCAGCAGCCAACACTACAGGGAAAGCCTCGATGGCTACACCTTC. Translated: CASSQHYRESLDGYTF.

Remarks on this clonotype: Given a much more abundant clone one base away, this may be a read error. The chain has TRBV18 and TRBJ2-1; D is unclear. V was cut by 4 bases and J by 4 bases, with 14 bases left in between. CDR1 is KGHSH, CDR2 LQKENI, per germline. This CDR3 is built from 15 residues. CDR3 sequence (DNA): TGTGCCAGCTCACTAGGCGCGCTATATTACAATGAGCAGTTCTTC. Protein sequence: CASSLGALYYNEQFF.

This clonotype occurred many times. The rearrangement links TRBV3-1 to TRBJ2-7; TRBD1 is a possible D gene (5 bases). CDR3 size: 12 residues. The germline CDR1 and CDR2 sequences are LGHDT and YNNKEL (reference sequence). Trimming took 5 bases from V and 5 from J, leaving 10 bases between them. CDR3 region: CASSTRQNEQYF. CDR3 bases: TGTGCCAGCAGCACCCGACAGAACGAGCAGTACTTC.

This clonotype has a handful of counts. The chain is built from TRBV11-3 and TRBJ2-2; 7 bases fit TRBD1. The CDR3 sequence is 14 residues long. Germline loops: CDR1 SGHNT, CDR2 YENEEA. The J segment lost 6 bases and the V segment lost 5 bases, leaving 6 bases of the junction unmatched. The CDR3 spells CASSPDRAAGELFF. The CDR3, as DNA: TGTGCCAGCAGCCCCGACAGGGCTGCCGGGGAGCTGTTTTTT.

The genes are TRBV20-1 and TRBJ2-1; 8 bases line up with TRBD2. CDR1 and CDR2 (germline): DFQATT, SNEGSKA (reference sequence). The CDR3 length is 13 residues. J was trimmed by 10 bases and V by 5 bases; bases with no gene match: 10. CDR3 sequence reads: CSAVSGKAREQFF. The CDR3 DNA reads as TGCAGTGCTGTTAGCGGGAAGGCCCGGGAGCAGTTCTTC.

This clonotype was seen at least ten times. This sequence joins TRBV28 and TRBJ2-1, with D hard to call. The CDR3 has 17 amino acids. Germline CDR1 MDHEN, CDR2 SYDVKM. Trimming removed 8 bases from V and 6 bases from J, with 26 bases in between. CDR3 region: CASFAGPSKMVFNEQFF. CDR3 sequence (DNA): TGTGCCAGCTTCGCTGGACCCTCAAAGATGGTCTTCAATGAGCAGTTCTTC. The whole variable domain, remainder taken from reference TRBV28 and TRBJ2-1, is DVKVTQSSRYLVKRTGEKVFLECVQDMDHENMFWYRQDPGLGLRLIYFSYDVKMKEKGDIPEGYSVSREKKERFSLILESASTNQTSMYLCASFAGPSKMVFNEQFFGPGTRLTVL.